Following are 30 T cell receptor beta chains from one sample sequenced in a study of blood T cell repertoires in COVID-19. Clones were read by immunoSEQ multiplex PCR, and TCRdb kept only the in-frame ones, dropping some. The sample includes some 150,000 clones, about 85% of them seen just once. The material sequenced was peripheral blood. Receptor source: a man between 60 and 75 years old who had recovered from COVID-19.

This chain links TRBV6-1 with TRBJ2-7; TRBD1 matches at 8 bases. The CDR3 is made up of 15 amino acids. Germline V gene data show CDR1 as MNHNS and CDR2 as SASEGT. The J segment lost 6 bases and the V segment lost 1 base, leaving 8 bases of the junction unmatched. The CDR3 protein is CASSEVGQGASEQYF. The CDR3 coding sequence is TGTGCCAGCAGTGAAGTCGGGCAGGGGGCATCCGAGCAGTACTTC.

The chain uses TRBV7-8 and TRBJ1-2, with TRBD1 as a possible D gene (6 bases). The germline CDR1 and CDR2 sequences are SGHVS and FQNEAQ. This CDR3 is 16 amino acids long. Trimming pared 3 bases from V and 2 bases from J, leaving 16 bases between. The CDR3 DNA reads as TGTGCCAGCAGCTTCCGCACACAGGGCTCGAACTATGGCTACACCTTC. Its protein is CASSFRTQGSNYGYTF.

The chain uses TRBV5-1 and TRBJ1-1; tentatively, D is TRBD1 (6 bases). The CDR3 contains 15 residues. The germline V and J ends were trimmed by 3 bases and 0 bases, with 12 bases remaining between them. Germline assignment: CDR1 SGHRS and CDR2 YFSETQ. The CDR3 nucleotides read TGCGCCAGCAGCTCGGCGAGGACAGTGAACACTGAAGCTTTCTTT. Protein: CASSSARTVNTEAFF. The variable domain in full, completed from reference TRBV5-1 and TRBJ1-1, reads KAGVTQTPRYLIKTRGQQVTLSCSPISGHRSVSWYQQTPGQGLQFLFEYFSETQRNKGNFPGRFSGRQFSNSRSEMNVSTLELGDSALYLCASSSARTVNTEAFFGQGTRLTVV.

The rearrangement links TRBV6-1 to TRBJ1-1; D unresolved. CDR3 length: 13 residues. V was trimmed by 0 bases and J by 1 base, leaving 3 bases between them. Germline CDR1 reads MNHNS; CDR2 reads SASEGT. The DNA for the CDR3 is TGTGCCAGCAGTGAAGCGAGGAACACTGAAGCTTTCTTT. Translating gives CASSEARNTEAFF.

The chain couples TRBV19 to TRBJ1-5; D perhaps matches TRBD1 (5 bases). The length of the CDR3 is 17 residues. Trimming pared 6 bases from V and 7 bases from J, leaving 25 bases between. Germline V gene sequence: CDR1 LNHDA, CDR2 SQIVND (reference sequence). DNA of the CDR3: TGTGCCAGTAGCAAAACCGTGGCCCCGCTACCAGGGCAGCCCCAGCATTTT. Its translation is CASSKTVAPLPGQPQHF.

The chain has TRBV20-1 and TRBJ1-1; 9 positions agree with TRBD1. This CDR3 is 11 amino acids long. Germline lookup yields CDR1 DFQATT and CDR2 SNEGSKA (reference sequence). The V segment lost 7 bases and the J segment 5 bases; nucleotides outside the gene matches: 2. Written as DNA, the CDR3 is TGCAGTGTTGGGACAGGGACTGAAGCTTTCTTT. This sequence encodes CSVGTGTEAFF.

J is TRBJ2-1 and V is TRBV24-1, with TRBD2 identical over 12 bases. V shed 4 bases, J shed 7 bases, and the junction held 7 bases outside the gene matches. CDR1 and CDR2 (germline): KGHDR, SFDVKD. The CDR3 is 16 residues long. The DNA of the CDR3 is TGTGCCACCAGTGAGTCTAGCGGGGGGGCACTGAATGAGCAGTTCTTC. It translates to CATSESSGGALNEQFF.

The genes are TRBV5-8 and TRBJ2-5; 10 bases match TRBD2. Looked up from germline, CDR1 is SGHTS and CDR2 is YDEGEE. V dropped 4 bases and J dropped 4; count of bases not matched to a gene: 13. CDR3 size: 17 residues. The DNA of the CDR3 is TGTGCCAGCAGCCCAGACCGTGGACTAGCGGCCCTAGAGACCCAGTACTTC. It is translated as CASSPDRGLAALETQYF.

J is TRBJ1-1 and V is TRBV7-2; 7 nucleotides agree with TRBD1. J gave up 0 bases and V 3 bases, and 4 bases lay outside the gene matches. This CDR3 has 15 amino acids. Germline loops: CDR1 SGHTA, CDR2 FQGNSA. DNA of the CDR3: TGTGCCAGCAGCTTGGGGACAGCCATGAACACTGAAGCTTTCTTT. Protein sequence: CASSLGTAMNTEAFF. The full variable domain, its missing parts supplied by reference TRBV7-2 and TRBJ1-1, is GAGVSQSPSNKVTEKGKDVELRCDPISGHTALYWYRQSLGQGLEFLIYFQGNSAPDKSGLPSDRFSAERTGGSVSTLTIQRTQQEDSAVYLCASSLGTAMNTEAFFGQGTRLTVV.

The chain links TRBV24-1 to TRBJ2-7, with 10 bases identical to TRBD1. V dropped 7 bases and J dropped 4; count of bases not matched to a gene: 12. The germline V gene encodes CDR1 KGHDR and CDR2 SFDVKD. The CDR3 is 16 residues long. DNA for the CDR3: TGTGCCACCAGCGAACCCTCAGGGACAGGGGATTACGAGCAGTACTTC. This gives the protein CATSEPSGTGDYEQYF.

Only one count was recorded for this clone. One end of the junction varies from germline; a read error may be responsible. The chain joins TRBV19 to TRBJ1-4; unclear D gene. The germline gives CDR1 LNHDA, CDR2 SQIVND (reference sequence). The length of the CDR3 is 14 residues. The CDR3 DNA reads TGTGCCAGTACTATAGGCAACGGTAATGAAAAACTGTTTTTT. Protein product: CASTIGNGNEKLFF.

The rearrangement uses TRBV7-2 and TRBJ2-7, with unresolved D. V was pared by 0 bases and J by 2 bases, with 11 bases between. This CDR3 is 15 amino acids long. CDR1 and CDR2 (germline): SGHTA, FQGNSA. The chain's CDR3 is CASSLAGGPTYEQYF. In DNA, the CDR3 is TGTGCCAGCAGCTTAGCTGGCGGCCCCACCTACGAGCAGTACTTC. The full variable domain, its missing parts supplied by reference TRBV7-2 and TRBJ2-7, is GAGVSQSPSNKVTEKGKDVELRCDPISGHTALYWYRQSLGQGLEFLIYFQGNSAPDKSGLPSDRFSAERTGGSVSTLTIQRTQQEDSAVYLCASSLAGGPTYEQYFGPGTRLTVT.

V is TRBV9 and J is TRBJ2-3, with a tentative D call TRBD2 (6 bases). Germline V gene lookup returns CDR1 SGDLS and CDR2 YYNGEE. V dropped 0 bases and J dropped 4 bases, with 9 bases sitting between them. The CDR3 has 14 amino acids. The CDR3 loop reads CASSVDPGADTQYF. The CDR3 DNA is TGTGCCAGCAGCGTAGATCCGGGGGCAGATACGCAGTATTTT.

This rearrangement joins TRBV4-3 to TRBJ2-1, with 9 positions matching TRBD1. The CDR3 is 16 amino acids. Germline CDR1 is LGHNA and CDR2 is YSLEER. J gave up 7 bases and V 1 base, and 8 bases lay outside the gene matches. CDR3 region: CASSQAGQGIWNEQFF. Here the CDR3 DNA reads TGCGCCAGCAGCCAAGCTGGACAGGGGATCTGGAATGAGCAGTTCTTC.

This clone was seen a handful of times. The chain couples TRBV11-2 to TRBJ2-5; the D gene is possibly TRBD2 (6 bases). The CDR3 is made up of 16 amino acids. Trimming left V 5 bases short and J 0 bases short, with 16 bases between. The germline gives CDR1 SGHAT, CDR2 FQNNGV. In DNA, the CDR3 is TGTGCCAGCAGCCGCACCACCCCGGGAGACCAAGAGACCCAGTACTTC. Protein product: CASSRTTPGDQETQYF. Full variable domain (rest looked up from reference TRBV11-2 and TRBJ2-5): EAGVAQSPRYKIIEKRQSVAFWCNPISGHATLYWYQQILGQGPKLLIQFQNNGVVDDSQLPKDRFSAERLKGVDSTLKIQPAKLEDSAVYLCASSRTTPGDQETQYFGPGTRLLVL.

This clone was seen once. The chain links TRBV7-2 to TRBJ1-2, with a weak D call TRBD1 (5 bases). The CDR3 runs 14 residues. Trimming shortened V by 3 bases and J by 2 bases, and 10 bases separated the two germline ends. The V gene's germline CDR1 is SGHTA and CDR2 FQGNSA. In nucleotides, the CDR3 is TGTGCCAGCAGCTTCTCGGGGGAGAACTATGGCTACACCTTC. The encoded protein is CASSFSGENYGYTF.

In this sample, this clone turned up once. The chain is built from TRBV19 and TRBJ2-7, with D unclear. Trimming stripped 0 bases from V and 2 bases from J, with 11 bases between. The CDR3 totals 15 residues. The V gene's germline CDR1 is LNHDA and CDR2 SQIVND (reference sequence). CDR3 in amino acids: CASSIDSRYTYEQYF. The CDR3 DNA is TGTGCCAGTAGTATAGATAGCCGATATACCTACGAGCAGTACTTC.

The V and J genes are TRBV6-5 and TRBJ2-3, with 8 bases lining up with TRBD2. The trim removed 5 bases at V and 14 bases at J, leaving 9 bases unmatched. Germline V gives CDR1 MNHEY, CDR2 SVGAGI. The CDR3 loop spans 12 amino acids. The CDR3 loop reads CASSPIAGPRYF. As DNA, the CDR3 is TGTGCCAGCAGTCCGATAGCGGGACCGAGGTATTTT.

This clone came up a few times. The CDR3 bases are TGTGCCAGCACCCCCCGGAGGGGTGCGTCCTACGAGCAGTACTTC. Amino acid sequence: CASTPRRGASYEQYF. V and J are TRBV6-5 and TRBJ2-7, with D possibly TRBD2 on 6 matching bases. The germline V gene encodes CDR1 MNHEY and CDR2 SVGAGI. With 7 bases removed from V and 1 base from J, the gap between germline ends came to 17 bases. CDR3 length: 15 amino acids.

This clone was seen repeatedly, ten times or more. The genes are TRBV5-5 and TRBJ1-5, with D uncertain. CDR3 length: 15 amino acids. Between the trimmed V and J ends, which lost 4 bases and 0 bases, there was a span of 11 bases. CDR1 and CDR2 from the germline V gene are SGHKS and YYEKEE (reference sequence). The CDR3 spells CASSLIDDSNQPQHF. In nucleotides, the CDR3 is TGTGCCAGCAGCCTAATCGATGATAGCAATCAGCCCCAGCATTTT.

In this sample, this clone turned up a few times. J is TRBJ1-5 and V is TRBV18; TRBD1 matches at 10 bases. The CDR3 covers 15 residues. The germline V gene has CDR1 KGHSH and CDR2 LQKENI. The V and J ends lost 3 bases and 5 bases, in that order; junction bases with no gene match: 4. The CDR3 nucleotides read TGTGCCAGCTCACCCGCCGACAGGGGGCATCAGCCCCAGCATTTT. It is translated as CASSPADRGHQPQHF.

The chain recombines TRBV5-4 with TRBJ1-2; tentatively, D is TRBD1 (5 bases). Trimming cost V 1 base and J 6 bases, with 13 bases left between them. Germline CDR1 and CDR2: SGHNT and YYREEE (reference sequence). This CDR3 has 14 amino acids. The CDR3 protein is CASSLQGAGDGYTF. CDR3 DNA: TGTGCCAGCAGCTTGCAGGGCGCTGGTGATGGCTACACCTTC.

The rearrangement joins TRBV5-1 to TRBJ2-7; D may be TRBD1 (5 bases). Per the germline V gene, CDR1 is SGHRS and CDR2 is YFSETQ. This CDR3 is built from 14 residues. V dropped 1 base and J dropped 2 bases, with 10 bases sitting between them. CDR3 in amino acids: CASSLRRAAYEQYF. CDR3 DNA sequence: TGCGCCAGCAGCTTGCGCAGGGCCGCCTACGAGCAGTACTTC.

The chain has TRBV3-1 (or the pseudogene TRBV3-2) and TRBJ1-3; maybe TRBD1 (5 bases). V lost 1 base to trimming and J lost 2 bases, with 9 bases between them. The CDR3 covers 15 residues. CDR1 and CDR2 (germline): LGHDT, YNNKEL (reference sequence). CDR3: CASSQGGTPGNTIYF. The CDR3, as DNA: TGTGCCAGCAGCCAAGGGGGGACTCCTGGAAACACCATATATTTT.

The J gene is TRBJ2-7, the V gene TRBV7-2, with 7 bases that match TRBD1. Per germline, CDR1 SGHTA and CDR2 FQGNSA. V lost 4 bases to trimming and J lost 2 bases; unmatched junction nucleotides: 11. The CDR3 contains 16 residues. CDR3 bases: TGTGCCAGCAGCTCCTCCGGGACAGTCCTCACCTACGAGCAGTACTTC. This gives the protein CASSSSGTVLTYEQYF.

For the CDR3, the DNA is TGTGCCAGCAGTGCGACAGCTATTAACACTGAAGCTTTCTTT. This encodes CASSATAINTEAFF. The chain carries TRBV2 and TRBJ1-1; D is perhaps TRBD1 (5 bases). Germline CDR1 and CDR2: SNHLY and FYNNEI. V lost 4 bases and J 2 bases, leaving 11 bases between the germline ends. CDR3 size: 14 residues.

V and J are TRBV29-1 and TRBJ1-2; D is perhaps TRBD1 (5 bases). The V end was cut by 1 base, the J end by 6 bases, with 9 bases between. Germline assignment: CDR1 SQVTM and CDR2 ANQGSEA. The CDR3 sequence is 12 residues long. CDR3 sequence (DNA): TGCAGCGTTGAAGTCAGGGTCGATGGCTACACCTTC. This gives the protein CSVEVRVDGYTF.

CDR3 region: CSASFLGQGTEEQYF. The DNA for the CDR3 is TGCAGTGCTAGTTTCTTAGGACAGGGTACCGAGGAGCAGTACTTC. The chain carries TRBV20-1 and TRBJ2-7, with TRBD1 matching over 8 bases. After removal of 3 bases from V and 7 bases from J, the junction contained 14 bases not matched to a gene. Looked up from germline, CDR1 is DFQATT and CDR2 is SNEGSKA (reference sequence). This CDR3 is built from 15 residues.

As to this clone: Additional DNA sequences in this sample encode the identical CDR3. The chain joins TRBV7-9 to TRBJ1-1; 9 nucleotides align to TRBD1. Germline V gene lookup returns CDR1 SEHNR and CDR2 FQNEAQ (reference sequence). The J segment lost 4 bases and the V segment lost 5 bases, leaving 5 bases of the junction unmatched. This CDR3 spans 14 amino acids. This chain's CDR3 is CASSRTGVGTEAFF. The CDR3 DNA is TGTGCCAGCAGCCGGACAGGGGTGGGCACTGAAGCTTTCTTT.

The CDR3 is CAITETVANTGELFF. In DNA form, the CDR3 reads TGTGCCATCACCGAGACAGTCGCGAACACCGGGGAGCTGTTTTTT. The genes are TRBV10-3 and TRBJ2-2; a possible D gene is TRBD1 (5 bases). V was shortened by 7 bases and J by 0 bases, with 12 bases between the two germline ends. The germline V gene encodes CDR1 ENHRY and CDR2 SYGVKD. The CDR3 runs 15 residues.